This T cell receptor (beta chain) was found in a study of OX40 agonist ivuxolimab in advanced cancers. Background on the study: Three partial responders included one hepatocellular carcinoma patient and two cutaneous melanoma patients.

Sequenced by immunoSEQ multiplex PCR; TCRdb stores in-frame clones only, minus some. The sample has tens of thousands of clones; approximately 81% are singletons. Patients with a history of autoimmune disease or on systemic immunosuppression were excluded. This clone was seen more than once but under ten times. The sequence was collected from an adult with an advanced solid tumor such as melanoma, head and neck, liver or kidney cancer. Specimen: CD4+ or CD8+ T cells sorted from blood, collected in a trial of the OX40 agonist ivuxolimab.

CDR3 DNA: TGTGCCAGCAGCTTAGGACAGGCGAACTATGGCTACACCTTC. This translates into CASSLGQANYGYTF. The V call is TRBV5-6, the J call TRBJ1-2; 7 nucleotides line up with TRBD1. This CDR3 has 14 residues. CDR1 and CDR2 (germline): SGHDT, YYEEEE. V lost 2 bases, J lost 2 bases, and 3 bases stayed unmatched.